Below are 3 T cell receptor beta chains sequenced from a single sample in a study of blood T cell repertoires in COVID-19. TCRdb keeps only in-frame clones here, not all; method: immunoSEQ multiplex PCR. The sample contains approximately 400,000 clones, around 87% of which appear only once. Sequencing input: PBMCs or T cells enriched from blood (not recorded which). All receptors derive from a man aged 25-40 years who had recovered from COVID-19.

The table lists this clone with a count of one. The V and J genes are TRBV7-2 and TRBJ2-7, with 7 bases aligning to TRBD2. The CDR3 extends over 13 amino acids. In germline, CDR1 is SGHTA, CDR2 FQGNSA. V was clipped by 8 bases and J by 3 bases; unmatched bases: 7. CDR3 in amino acids: CASSGERGYEQYF. For the CDR3, the DNA is TGTGCCAGCTCGGGGGAGCGGGGCTACGAGCAGTACTTC.

The V gene is TRBV3-1 (or the pseudogene TRBV3-2), the J gene TRBJ1-1; no clear D. The V gene's germline CDR1 is LGHDT and CDR2 YNNKEL (reference sequence). V shed 2 bases and J shed 1 base, with 5 bases lying between them. This CDR3 contains 13 residues. This CDR3 reads CASSQHPNTEAFF. CDR3 nucleotide sequence: TGTGCCAGCAGCCAACATCCGAACACTGAAGCTTTCTTT.

The rearrangement links TRBV9 to TRBJ1-2; D may be TRBD1 (6 bases). This CDR3 contains 13 residues. CDR1 and CDR2 (germline): SGDLS, YYNGEE. The V gene lost 1 base and the J gene lost 6 bases, with 10 bases spanning the gap. The CDR3 sequence is CASSVTQGHGYTF. In DNA form, the CDR3 reads TGTGCCAGCAGCGTAACACAGGGTCATGGCTACACCTTC.